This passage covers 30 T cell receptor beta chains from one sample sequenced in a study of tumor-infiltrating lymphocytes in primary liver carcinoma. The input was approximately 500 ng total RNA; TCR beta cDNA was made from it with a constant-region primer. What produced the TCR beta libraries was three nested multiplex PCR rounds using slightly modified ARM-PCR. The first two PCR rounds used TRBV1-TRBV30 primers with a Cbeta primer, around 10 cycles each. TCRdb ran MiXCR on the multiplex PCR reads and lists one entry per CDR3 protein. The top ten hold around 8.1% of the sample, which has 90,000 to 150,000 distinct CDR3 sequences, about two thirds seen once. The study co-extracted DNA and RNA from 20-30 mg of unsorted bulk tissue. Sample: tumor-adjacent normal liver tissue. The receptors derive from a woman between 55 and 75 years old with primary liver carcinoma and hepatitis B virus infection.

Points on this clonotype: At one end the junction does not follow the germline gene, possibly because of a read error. CDR3 sequence reads: CVSSYGAARIAKNIQFF. Written as DNA, the CDR3 is TGTGTCAGCAGTTACGGGGCGGCAAGAATCGCCAAAAACATTCAGTTCTTC. The chain combines TRBV6-6 with TRBJ2-4; perhaps D is TRBD1 or TRBD2 (5 bases each). The J call may be mistaken, given a closer DNA end match to TRBJ2-1. This CDR3 spans 17 amino acids. From germline, CDR1 is MNHNY and CDR2 SVGAGI (reference sequence).

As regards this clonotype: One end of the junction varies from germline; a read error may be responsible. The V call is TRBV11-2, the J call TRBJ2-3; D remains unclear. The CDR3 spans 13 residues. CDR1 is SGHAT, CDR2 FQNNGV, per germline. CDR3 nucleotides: TGTGCCAACAACTTAGATCGAGGAGATATGCAGTATTTT. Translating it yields CANNLDRGDMQYF. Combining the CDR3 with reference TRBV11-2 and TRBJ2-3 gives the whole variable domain EAGVAQSPRYKIIEKRQSVAFWCNPISGHATLYWYQQILGQGPKLLIQFQNNGVVDDSQLPKDRFSAERLKGVDSTLKIQPAKLEDSAVYLCANNLDRGDMQYFGPGTRLTVL.

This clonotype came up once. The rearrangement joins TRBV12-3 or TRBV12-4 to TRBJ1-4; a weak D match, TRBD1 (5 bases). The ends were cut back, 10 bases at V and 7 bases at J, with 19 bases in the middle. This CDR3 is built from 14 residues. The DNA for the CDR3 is TGTGCCAACACCGTACGGGGGGGGGTTGAAAAACTGTTTTTT. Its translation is CANTVRGGVEKLFF.

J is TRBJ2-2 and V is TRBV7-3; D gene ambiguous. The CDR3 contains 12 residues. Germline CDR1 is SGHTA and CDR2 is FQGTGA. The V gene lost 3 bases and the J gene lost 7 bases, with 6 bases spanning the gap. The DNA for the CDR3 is TGTGCCAGCAGCTTCGGTGGCGGGGAGCTGTTTTTT. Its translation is CASSFGGGELFF. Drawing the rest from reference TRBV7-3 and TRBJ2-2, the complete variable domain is GAGVSQTPSNKVTEKGKYVELRCDPISGHTALYWYRQSLGQGPEFLIYFQGTGAADDSGLPNDRFFAVRPEGSVSTLKIQRTERGDSAVYLCASSFGGGELFFGEGSRLTVL.

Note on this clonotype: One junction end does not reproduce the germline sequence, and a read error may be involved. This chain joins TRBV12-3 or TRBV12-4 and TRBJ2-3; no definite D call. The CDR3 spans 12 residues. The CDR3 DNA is TGTGCCAGCAGTTTGGAGAAAGATACGCTGTGTTTT. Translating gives CASSLEKDTLCF.

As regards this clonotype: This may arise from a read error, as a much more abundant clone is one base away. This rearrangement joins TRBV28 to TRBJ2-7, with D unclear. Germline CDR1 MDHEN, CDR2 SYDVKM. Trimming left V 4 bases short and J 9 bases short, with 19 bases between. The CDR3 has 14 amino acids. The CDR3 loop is CASSSPDGDRGQYF. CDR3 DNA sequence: TGTGCCAGCAGTTCGCCTGATGGAGACCGTGGGCAGTACTTC.

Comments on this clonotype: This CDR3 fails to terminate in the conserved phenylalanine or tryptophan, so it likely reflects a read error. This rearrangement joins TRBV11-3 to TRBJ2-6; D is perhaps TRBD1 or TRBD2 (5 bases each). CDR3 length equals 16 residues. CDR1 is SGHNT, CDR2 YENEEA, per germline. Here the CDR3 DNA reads TGTGCCAGCAGCTTCGGTGGGTCGGCTGGGGGCAACGTCCTGACTTCC. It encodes CASSFGGSAGGNVLTS.

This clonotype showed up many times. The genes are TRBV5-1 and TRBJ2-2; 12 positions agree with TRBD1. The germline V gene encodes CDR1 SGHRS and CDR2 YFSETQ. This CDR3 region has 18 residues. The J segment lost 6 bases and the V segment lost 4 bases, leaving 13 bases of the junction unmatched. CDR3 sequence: CASSPTESGTGGAGELFF. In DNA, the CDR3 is TGCGCCAGCAGCCCGACTGAGTCGGGGACAGGGGGCGCCGGGGAGCTGTTTTTT.

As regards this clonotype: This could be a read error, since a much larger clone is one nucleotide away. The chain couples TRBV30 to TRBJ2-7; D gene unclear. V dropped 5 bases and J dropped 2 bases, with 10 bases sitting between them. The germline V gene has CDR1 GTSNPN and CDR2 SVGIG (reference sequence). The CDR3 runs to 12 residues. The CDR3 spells CAWCRRTYEQYF. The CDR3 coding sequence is TGTGCCTGGTGTAGAAGGACCTACGAGCAGTACTTC.

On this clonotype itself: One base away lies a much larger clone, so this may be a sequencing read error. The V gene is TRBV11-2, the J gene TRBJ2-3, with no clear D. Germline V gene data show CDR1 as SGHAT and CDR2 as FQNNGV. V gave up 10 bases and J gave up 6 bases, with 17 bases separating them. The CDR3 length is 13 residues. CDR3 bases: TGTGCCAACACCCCCGCCACTCGGGATACGCAGTATTTT. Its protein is CANTPATRDTQYF.

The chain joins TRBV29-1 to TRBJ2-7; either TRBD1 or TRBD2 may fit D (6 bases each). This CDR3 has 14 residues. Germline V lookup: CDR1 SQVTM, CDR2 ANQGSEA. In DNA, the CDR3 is TGCAGTGCTGGGGGGCTGGAGGGAGTTGCCGAGCAGTACTTC. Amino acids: CSAGGLEGVAEQYF.

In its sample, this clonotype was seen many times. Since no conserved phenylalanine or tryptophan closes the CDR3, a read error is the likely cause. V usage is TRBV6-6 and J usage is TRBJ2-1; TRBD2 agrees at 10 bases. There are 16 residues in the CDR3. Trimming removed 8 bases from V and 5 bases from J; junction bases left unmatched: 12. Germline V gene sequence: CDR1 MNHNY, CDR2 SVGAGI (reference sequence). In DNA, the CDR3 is TGTGCCAGCGGTATAATAGCGGGAGGTCCCGACAATGAGCAGTTCTCC. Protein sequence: CASGIIAGGPDNEQFS.

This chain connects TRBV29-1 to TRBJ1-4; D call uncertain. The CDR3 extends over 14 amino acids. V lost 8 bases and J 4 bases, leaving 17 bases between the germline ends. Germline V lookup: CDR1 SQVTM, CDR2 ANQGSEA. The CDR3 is CSTGGRNSNEKLFF. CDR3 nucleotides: TGCAGCACTGGCGGTCGTAACAGTAATGAAAAACTGTTTTTT.

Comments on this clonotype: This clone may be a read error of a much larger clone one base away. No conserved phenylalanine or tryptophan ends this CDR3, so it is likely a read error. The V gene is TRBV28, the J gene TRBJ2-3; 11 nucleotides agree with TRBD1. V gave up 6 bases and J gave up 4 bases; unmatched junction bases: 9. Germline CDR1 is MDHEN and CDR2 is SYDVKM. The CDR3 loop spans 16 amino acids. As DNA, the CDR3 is TGTGCCAGCAGCCGACCTGGGACAGGGGGGGCAGATACGCAGTATTCT. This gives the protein CASSRPGTGGADTQYS.

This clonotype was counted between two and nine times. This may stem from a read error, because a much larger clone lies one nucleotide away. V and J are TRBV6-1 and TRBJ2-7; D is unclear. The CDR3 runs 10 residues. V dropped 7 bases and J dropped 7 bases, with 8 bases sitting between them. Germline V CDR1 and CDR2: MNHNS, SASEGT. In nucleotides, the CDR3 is TGTGCCAGCAATGGCAGGGAGCAGTACTTC. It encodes CASNGREQYF.

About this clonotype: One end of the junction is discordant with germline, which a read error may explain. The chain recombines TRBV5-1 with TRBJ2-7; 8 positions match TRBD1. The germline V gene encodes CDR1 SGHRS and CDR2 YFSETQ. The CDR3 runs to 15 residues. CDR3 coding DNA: TGTGCCAGCAGCCCCACGGGACAGGCCGTTGTCGAGCAGTACTTC. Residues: CASSPTGQAVVEQYF.

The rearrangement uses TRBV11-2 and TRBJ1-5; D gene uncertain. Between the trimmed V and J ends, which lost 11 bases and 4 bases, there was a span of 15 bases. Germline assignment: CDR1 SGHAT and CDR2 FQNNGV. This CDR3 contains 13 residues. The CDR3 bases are TGTGCCCACAGCTCAGAAGGGAATCAGCCCCAGCATTTT. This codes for CAHSSEGNQPQHF. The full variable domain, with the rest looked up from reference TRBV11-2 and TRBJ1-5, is EAGVAQSPRYKIIEKRQSVAFWCNPISGHATLYWYQQILGQGPKLLIQFQNNGVVDDSQLPKDRFSAERLKGVDSTLKIQPAKLEDSAVYLCAHSSEGNQPQHFGDGTRLSIL.

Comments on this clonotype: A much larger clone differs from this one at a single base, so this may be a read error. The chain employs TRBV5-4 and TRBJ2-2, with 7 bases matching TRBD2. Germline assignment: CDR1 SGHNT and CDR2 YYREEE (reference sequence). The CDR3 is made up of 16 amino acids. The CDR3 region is CASSLVGGRPTVELFF. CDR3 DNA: TGTGCCAGCAGCTTGGTCGGCGGGAGACCCACCGTGGAGCTGTTTTTT.

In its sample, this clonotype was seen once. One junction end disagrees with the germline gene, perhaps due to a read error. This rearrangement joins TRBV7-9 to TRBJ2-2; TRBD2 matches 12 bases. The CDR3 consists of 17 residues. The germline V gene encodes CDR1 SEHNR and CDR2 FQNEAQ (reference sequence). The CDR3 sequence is CVSSLDRLAGAPEELFF. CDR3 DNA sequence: TGTGTCAGCAGCTTAGATCGACTAGCGGGAGCCCCCGAGGAGCTGTTTTTT.

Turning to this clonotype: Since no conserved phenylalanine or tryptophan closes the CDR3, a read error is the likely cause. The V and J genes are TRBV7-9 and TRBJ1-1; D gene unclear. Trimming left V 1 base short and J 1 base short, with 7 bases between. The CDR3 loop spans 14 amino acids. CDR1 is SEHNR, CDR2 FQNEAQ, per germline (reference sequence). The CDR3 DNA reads TGTGCCAGCAGCTTAGTGTGGGGGAACACTGAAGCTTTCCTT. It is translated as CASSLVWGNTEAFL.

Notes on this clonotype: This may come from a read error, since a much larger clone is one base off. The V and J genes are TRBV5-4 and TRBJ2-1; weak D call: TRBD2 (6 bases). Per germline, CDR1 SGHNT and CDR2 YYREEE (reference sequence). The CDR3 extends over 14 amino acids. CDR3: CARSLVGGDNEQFF. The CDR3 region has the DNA TGTGCCAGGAGCTTGGTAGGCGGGGACAATGAGCAGTTCTTC.

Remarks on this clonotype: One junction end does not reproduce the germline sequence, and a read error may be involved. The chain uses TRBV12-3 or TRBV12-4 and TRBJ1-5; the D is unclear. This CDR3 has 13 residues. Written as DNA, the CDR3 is TGTGCCAGCATTTTAGTGGGAAATCAGCCCCAGCATTTT. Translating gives CASILVGNQPQHF.

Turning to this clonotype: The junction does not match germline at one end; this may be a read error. The CDR3 region is CVSSFVMNSRFHF. The CDR3 nucleotides read TGTGTCAGCAGCTTTGTAATGAATTCACGCTTCCACTTT. The chain joins TRBV11-2 to TRBJ1-6; D not resolved. CDR3 length: 13 amino acids. The germline V gene has CDR1 SGHAT and CDR2 FQNNGV.

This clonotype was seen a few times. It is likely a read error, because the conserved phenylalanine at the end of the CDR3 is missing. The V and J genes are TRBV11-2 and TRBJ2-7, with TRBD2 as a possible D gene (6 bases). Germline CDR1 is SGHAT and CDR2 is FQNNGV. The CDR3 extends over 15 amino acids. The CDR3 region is CTSSLLTGVIYEQYI. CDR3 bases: TGTACCAGTAGCTTATTGACGGGAGTGATCTACGAGCAGTACATC.

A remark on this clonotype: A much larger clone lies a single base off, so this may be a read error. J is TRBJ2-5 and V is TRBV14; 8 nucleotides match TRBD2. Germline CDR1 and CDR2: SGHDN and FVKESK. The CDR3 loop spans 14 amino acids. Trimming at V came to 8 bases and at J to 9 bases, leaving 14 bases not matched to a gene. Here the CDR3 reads CASGGSTGREAQYF. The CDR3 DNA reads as TGTGCCAGCGGAGGGTCAACCGGGCGGGAGGCCCAGTACTTC.

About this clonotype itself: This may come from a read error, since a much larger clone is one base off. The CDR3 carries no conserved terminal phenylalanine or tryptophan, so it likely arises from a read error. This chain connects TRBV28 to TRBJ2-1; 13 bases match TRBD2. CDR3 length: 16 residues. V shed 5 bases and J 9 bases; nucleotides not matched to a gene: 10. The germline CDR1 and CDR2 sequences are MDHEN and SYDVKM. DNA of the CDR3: TGTGCCAGCAGTCCGACCGGGACTAGCGGGAAGGGTGAGCAGTTCCTC. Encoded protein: CASSPTGTSGKGEQFL.

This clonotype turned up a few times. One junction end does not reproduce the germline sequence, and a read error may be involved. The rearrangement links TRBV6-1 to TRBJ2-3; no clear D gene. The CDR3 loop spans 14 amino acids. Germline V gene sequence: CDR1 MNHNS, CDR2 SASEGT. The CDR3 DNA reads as TGTGCCAGCATTCGAGTCTTTAGCATAGATACGCAGTATTTT. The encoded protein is CASIRVFSIDTQYF.

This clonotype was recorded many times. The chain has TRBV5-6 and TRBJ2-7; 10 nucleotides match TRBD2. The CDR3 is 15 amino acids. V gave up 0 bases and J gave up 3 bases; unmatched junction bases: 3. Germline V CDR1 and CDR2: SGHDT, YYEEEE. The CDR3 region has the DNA TGTGCCAGCAGCTTGGCGGCTAGCGGGAGCTACGAGCAGTACTTC. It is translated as CASSLAASGSYEQYF.

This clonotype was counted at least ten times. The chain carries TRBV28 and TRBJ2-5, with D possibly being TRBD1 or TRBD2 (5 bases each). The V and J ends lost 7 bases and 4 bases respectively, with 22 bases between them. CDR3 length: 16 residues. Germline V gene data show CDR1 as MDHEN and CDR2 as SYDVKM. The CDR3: CASNPPGTYGAETQYF. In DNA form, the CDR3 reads TGTGCCAGCAACCCACCCGGGACCTATGGGGCAGAGACCCAGTACTTC.

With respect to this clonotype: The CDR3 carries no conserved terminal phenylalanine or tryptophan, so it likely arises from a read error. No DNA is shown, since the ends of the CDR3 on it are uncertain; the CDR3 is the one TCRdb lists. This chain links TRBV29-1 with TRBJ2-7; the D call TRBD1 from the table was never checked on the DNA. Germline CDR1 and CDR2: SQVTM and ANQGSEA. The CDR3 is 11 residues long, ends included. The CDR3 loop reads CSVYGTRRAVL.